This entry lists 4 T cell receptor beta chains sequenced from one sample in a study of OX40 agonist ivuxolimab in advanced cancers. The repertoire was sequenced with immunoSEQ multiplex PCR; TCRdb's copy has only in-frame clones and lacks some. Among some 14,000 clones, around 64% were seen once, and the ten largest hold roughly 8.1%. Sequencing was performed on CD4+ or CD8+ T cells sorted from blood, taken in a trial of the OX40 agonist ivuxolimab. These receptors came from an adult with an advanced solid tumor such as melanoma, head and neck, liver or kidney cancer.

The genes are TRBV5-4 and TRBJ2-7; D unclear. The V gene lost 2 bases and the J gene lost 6 bases, with 12 bases spanning the gap. The CDR3 has 13 residues. In germline, CDR1 is SGHNT, CDR2 YYREEE (reference sequence). CDR3 sequence: CASSFGVSPEQYF. The CDR3, as DNA: TGTGCCAGCAGCTTCGGTGTGAGTCCCGAGCAGTACTTC.

The chain links TRBV7-9 to TRBJ2-5; 12 bases are shared with TRBD2. The junction had 13 bases not matched to a gene; V was cut back by 4 bases and J by 7 bases. The CDR3 spans 17 residues. Per germline, CDR1 SEHNR and CDR2 FQNEAQ (reference sequence). The CDR3 coding sequence is TGTGCCAGCAGCTCGCGACTAGCGGGGGCCGGGGCAATGACCCAGTACTTC. Its translation: CASSSRLAGAGAMTQYF.

The chain combines TRBV7-8 with TRBJ1-3; 8 bases align to TRBD1. V trimming: 2 bases; J trimming: 0 bases; junction bases outside the gene matches: 6. Germline V gene data show CDR1 as SGHVS and CDR2 as FQNEAQ. This CDR3 contains 17 residues. The CDR3: CASSLTVGQGSGNTIYF. The CDR3 DNA sequence: TGTGCCAGCAGCTTAACAGTCGGACAGGGCTCTGGAAACACCATATATTTT. Drawing the rest from reference TRBV7-8 and TRBJ1-3, the complete variable domain is GAGVSQSPRYKVAKRGQDVALRCDPISGHVSLFWYQQALGQGPEFLTYFQNEAQLDKSGLPSDRFFAERPEGSVSTLKIQRTQQEDSAVYLCASSLTVGQGSGNTIYFGEGSWLTVV.

The chain employs TRBV30 and TRBJ2-2; D possibly corresponds to TRBD2 (5 bases). V lost 0 bases and J lost 5, with 7 bases in between. Germline-derived CDR1 and CDR2 are GTSNPN and SVGIG (reference sequence). The CDR3 is made up of 13 amino acids. DNA for the CDR3: TGTGCCTGGAGTGTACTAGGAACCGGGGAGCTGTTTTTT. It is translated as CAWSVLGTGELFF.